These T cell receptor beta chains were read from a single sample in a study of T-cell reconstitution after alpha-beta-depleted transplantation in children. A single record per CDR3 protein comes from TCRdb applying MiXCR to the PCR reads. The table has approximately 400,000 distinct CDR3 sequences, under 20% seen once. This material consisted of PBMCs, mostly from graft donor cells, taken 360 days after TCRalphabeta/CD19-depleted stem cell transplant. These receptors were collected from a boy less than two years old who had a stem cell transplant for Wiskott-Aldrich syndrome, so the T cells may come from the graft donor. CDR3s leave out the opening cysteine and the closing phenylalanine or tryptophan. Each record gives: V gene, D gene, CDR3 protein. The D gene is left open where the match is weak.

TRBV24-1 NA ATSDGLSSEQF
TRBV5-1 TRBD2 ASSLRLAGVSSYNEQF
TRBV4-1 NA ASSQDSGRLYGYT
TRBV6-5 TRBD1 ASSYEYGTEETQY
TRBV28 NA ASSTKIVETQY
TRBV20-1 TRBD2 SARGVSGTIIYEQY
TRBV10-3 NA AISSSRLALTLSYNEQF
TRBV27 TRBD1 ASSHRTGRNTGELF
TRBV11-2 TRBD2 ASRPSGRSSYNEQF
TRBV5-6 NA ASSSGLLSTDTQY
TRBV15 TRBD1 ATSRGDREQPQH
TRBV3-1 TRBD2 ASTPGLGWNEQF
TRBV24-1 TRBD2 ATSGTVGGVSGRYNEQF
TRBV29-1 NA SVSGISMNTEAF
TRBV20-1 NA SAKVTDTDTQY
TRBV5-1 NA ASSQDEVRGRYDGYT
TRBV2 TRBD1 ASRLTGDPYEQY
TRBV12-3/TRBV12-4 NA ASSPIYYEQY
TRBV4-1 TRBD1 ASSQIWRGGANPNTEAF
TRBV12-3/TRBV12-4 TRBD2 ASSLEATSGSTDTQY
TRBV2 NA ASTVEVSETQY
TRBV5-1 NA ASSPPGPRPYEQY
TRBV5-1 NA ASSPGKGSYEQY
TRBV6-2/TRBV6-3 NA ASSYLEMGEQF
TRBV10-3 NA ATAYREAFKETQY
TRBV19 TRBD2 ASSSGRVFNEQF
TRBV20-1 NA SARKPTGNTIY
TRBV10-3 NA AISGILANTGELF
TRBV28 NA ASSWAPTYYEQY
TRBV5-1 NA ASSFTGILHYGYT
TRBV5-4 TRBD2 ASSLGGLDYEQY
TRBV11-2 NA ASSLNRAETQY
TRBV5-6 NA ASSFARQTQY
TRBV12-3/TRBV12-4 NA ASSLRFRTDTQY
TRBV7-9 TRBD2 ASSLTGTSGRRNEQF
TRBV12-3/TRBV12-4 NA ASSLAIGRTAKLYTDTQY
TRBV11-2 TRBD1 ASSLDRVKLF
TRBV7-9 NA ASSLRQADTEAF
TRBV20-1 NA SARDRAVGQPQH
TRBV18 NA ASSSDYPNTGELF
TRBV12-3/TRBV12-4 TRBD2 ASSLSGREGEQF
TRBV20-1 NA SARNRDSGKNIQY
TRBV12-3/TRBV12-4 TRBD1 ASGGRGALSGNTIY
TRBV29-1 TRBD2 SVQGTSGSRGKNIQY
TRBV12-3/TRBV12-4 NA ASSTGTLRDTQY
TRBV5-5 NA ASSLGGDSYNEQF
TRBV7-2 NA ASSPGGTDYEQY
TRBV24-1 NA ATSVGPTDTQY
TRBV20-1 NA SARGAPGHTDTQY
TRBV6-5 NA ASRGRNYGYT
TRBV20-1 TRBD2 SARDSIAGRVTDTQY
TRBV4-2 TRBD1 ASSHTTGDRYEQY
TRBV7-7 NA ASSYRHSSYNEQF
TRBV7-2 NA ASSLRPILTGELF
TRBV9 TRBD2 ASSVLAGVGYEQY
TRBV6-1 NA ASRAGAYNEQF
TRBV3-1 TRBD1 ASSQEPGQGEETQY
TRBV4-2 NA ASSQDPRATEQY